This T cell receptor beta chain was sequenced in a study of low-dose radiotherapy and immunotherapy resistance in tumors. Study overall: Over 26 weeks, cohort 2 got 1 Gy every two weeks, reaching 13 Gy. Each patient was administered nivolumab intravenously at 240 mg, which was a flat dose, every two weeks, along with intravenous ipilimumab at 1 mg/kg every six weeks. Cyclophosphamide was given intravenously at 200 mg/m2 every two weeks, and each dose came one day before radiation and immunotherapy.

This CDR3 contains 15 residues. Germline loops: CDR1 MGHRA, CDR2 YSYEKL. Trimming took off 1 base at V and 5 bases at J, with 11 bases between the two ends. Indicated time point: before trial treatment. Priming of first-strand cDNA relied on TRAV- and TRBV-specific primers (covering alpha and beta chains). TCR amplification used about 18 PCR cycles, a constant-region primer and a V-primer adapter. Amplification of the isolated mRNA used in vitro transcription. TCRdb itself ran the reads through MiXCR, one entry per CDR3 protein. This table has approximately 89,000 distinct CDR3 sequences, approximately 20% appearing once. This clonotype was detected many times.

This clonotype was sampled from a male donor with prostate cancer. The V call is TRBV4-1, the J call TRBJ1-4; D may be TRBD1 (5 bases). This sample comprised PBMCs, obtained before treatment. CDR3 nucleotides: TGCGCCAGCAGCCAAGTGGCAGGGAGAAATGAAAAACTGTTTTTT. This sequence encodes CASSQVAGRNEKLFF.